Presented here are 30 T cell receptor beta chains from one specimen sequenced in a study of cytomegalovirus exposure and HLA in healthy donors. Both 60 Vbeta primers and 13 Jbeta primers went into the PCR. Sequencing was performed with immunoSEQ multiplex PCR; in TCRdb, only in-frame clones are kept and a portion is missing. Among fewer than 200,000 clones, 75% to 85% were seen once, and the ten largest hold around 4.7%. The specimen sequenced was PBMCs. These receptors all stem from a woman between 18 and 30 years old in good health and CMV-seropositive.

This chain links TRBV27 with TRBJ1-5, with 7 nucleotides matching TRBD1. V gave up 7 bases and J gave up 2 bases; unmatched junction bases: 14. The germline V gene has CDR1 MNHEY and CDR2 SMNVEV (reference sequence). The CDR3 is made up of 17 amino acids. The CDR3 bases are TGTGCCAGCATACAGACAGGGTCGTTCGTGGGCAATCAGCCCCAGCATTTT. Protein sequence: CASIQTGSFVGNQPQHF.

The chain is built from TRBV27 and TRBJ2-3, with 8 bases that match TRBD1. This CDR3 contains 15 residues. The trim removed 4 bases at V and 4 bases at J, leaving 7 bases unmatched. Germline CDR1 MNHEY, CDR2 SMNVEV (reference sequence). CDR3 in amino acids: CASSSTGTGPDTQYF. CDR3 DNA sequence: TGTGCCAGCAGTTCCACCGGGACAGGTCCAGATACGCAGTATTTT.

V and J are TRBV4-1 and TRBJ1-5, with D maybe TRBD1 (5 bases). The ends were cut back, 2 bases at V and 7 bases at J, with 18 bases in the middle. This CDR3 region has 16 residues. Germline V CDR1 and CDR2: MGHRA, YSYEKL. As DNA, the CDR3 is TGCGCCAGCAGCCAATTATTCGTCAAGGGGCACCAGCCCCAGCATTTT. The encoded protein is CASSQLFVKGHQPQHF.

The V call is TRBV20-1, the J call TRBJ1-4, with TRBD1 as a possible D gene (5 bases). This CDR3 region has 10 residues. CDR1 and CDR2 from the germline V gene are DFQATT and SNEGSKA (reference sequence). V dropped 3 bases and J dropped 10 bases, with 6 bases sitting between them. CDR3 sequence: CSASRGKLFF. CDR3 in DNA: TGCAGTGCTAGTAGGGGAAAACTGTTTTTT.

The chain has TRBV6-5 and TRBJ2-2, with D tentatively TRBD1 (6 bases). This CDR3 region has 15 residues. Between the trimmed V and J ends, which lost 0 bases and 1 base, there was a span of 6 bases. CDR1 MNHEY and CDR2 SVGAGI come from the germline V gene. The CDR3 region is CASSYSTGNTGELFF. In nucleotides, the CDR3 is TGTGCCAGCAGTTACTCGACAGGGAACACCGGGGAGCTGTTTTTT.

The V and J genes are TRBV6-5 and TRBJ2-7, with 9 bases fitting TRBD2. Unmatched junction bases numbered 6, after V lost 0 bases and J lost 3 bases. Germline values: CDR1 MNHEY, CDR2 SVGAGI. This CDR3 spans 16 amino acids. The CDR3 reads CASSYSGLAGIYEQYF. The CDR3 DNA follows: TGTGCCAGCAGTTACTCGGGGCTAGCGGGGATCTACGAGCAGTACTTC.

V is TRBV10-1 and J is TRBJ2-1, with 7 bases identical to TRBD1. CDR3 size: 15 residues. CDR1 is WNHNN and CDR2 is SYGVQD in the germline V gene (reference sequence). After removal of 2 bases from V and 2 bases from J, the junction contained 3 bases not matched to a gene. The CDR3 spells CASSEEGGAYNEQFF. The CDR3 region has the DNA TGCGCCAGCAGTGAGGAAGGGGGCGCCTACAATGAGCAGTTCTTC.

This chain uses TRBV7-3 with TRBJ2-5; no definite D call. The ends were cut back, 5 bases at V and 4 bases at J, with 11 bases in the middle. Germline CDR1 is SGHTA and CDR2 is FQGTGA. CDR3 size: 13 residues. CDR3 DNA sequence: TGTGCCAGCAGCCCAAATCCGGGAGAGACCCAGTACTTC. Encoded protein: CASSPNPGETQYF.

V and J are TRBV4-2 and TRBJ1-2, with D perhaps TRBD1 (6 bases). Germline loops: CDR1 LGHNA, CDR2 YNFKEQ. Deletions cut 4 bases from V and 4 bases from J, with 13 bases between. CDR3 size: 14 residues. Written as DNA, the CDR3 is TGTGCCAGCAGCCCCGATACAGGGCCCTATGGCTACACCTTC. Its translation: CASSPDTGPYGYTF.

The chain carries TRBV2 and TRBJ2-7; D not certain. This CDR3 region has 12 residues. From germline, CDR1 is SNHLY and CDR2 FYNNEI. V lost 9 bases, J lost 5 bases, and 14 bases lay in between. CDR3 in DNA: TGTGCCAGTATTTCCCACCCGGACGAGCAGTACTTC. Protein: CASISHPDEQYF. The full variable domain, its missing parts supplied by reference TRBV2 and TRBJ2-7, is EPEVTQTPSHQVTQMGQEVILRCVPISNHLYFYWYRQILGQKVEFLVSFYNNEISEKSEIFDDQFSVERPDGSNFTLKIRSTKLEDSAMYFCASISHPDEQYFGPGTRLTVT.

In DNA, the CDR3 is TGTGCCAGCAGCTTAGAGCGGGGTGCCGGGGGGGAGACCCAGTACTTC. Protein sequence: CASSLERGAGGETQYF. V usage is TRBV7-2 and J usage is TRBJ2-5; 7 bases align to TRBD2. The V gene's germline CDR1 is SGHTA and CDR2 FQGNSA. J lost 5 bases, V lost 1 base, and 10 bases had no gene match. This CDR3 comprises 16 residues.

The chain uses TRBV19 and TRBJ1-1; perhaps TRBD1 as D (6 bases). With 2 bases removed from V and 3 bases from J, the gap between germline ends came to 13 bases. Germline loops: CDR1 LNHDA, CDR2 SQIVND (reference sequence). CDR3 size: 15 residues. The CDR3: CASSILAGAYTEAFF. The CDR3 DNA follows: TGTGCCAGTAGTATATTAGCGGGGGCTTACACTGAAGCTTTCTTT. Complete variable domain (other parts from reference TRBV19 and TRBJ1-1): DGGITQSPKYLFRKEGQNVTLSCEQNLNHDAMYWYRQDPGQGLRLIYYSQIVNDFQKGDIAEGYSVSREKKESFPLTVTSAQKNPTAFYLCASSILAGAYTEAFFGQGTRLTVV.

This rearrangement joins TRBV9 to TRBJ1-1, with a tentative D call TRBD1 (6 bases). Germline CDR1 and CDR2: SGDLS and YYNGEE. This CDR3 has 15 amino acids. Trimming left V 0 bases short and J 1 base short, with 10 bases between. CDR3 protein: CASSVVGRGNTEAFF. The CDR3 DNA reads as TGTGCCAGCAGCGTAGTGGGCAGGGGGAACACTGAAGCTTTCTTT.

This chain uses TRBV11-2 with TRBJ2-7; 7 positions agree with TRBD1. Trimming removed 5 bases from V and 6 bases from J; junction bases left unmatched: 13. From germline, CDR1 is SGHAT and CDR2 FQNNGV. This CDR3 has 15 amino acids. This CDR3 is CASSLNRGLRSEQYF. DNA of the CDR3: TGTGCCAGCAGCCTCAACAGGGGCCTCCGTAGCGAGCAGTACTTC.

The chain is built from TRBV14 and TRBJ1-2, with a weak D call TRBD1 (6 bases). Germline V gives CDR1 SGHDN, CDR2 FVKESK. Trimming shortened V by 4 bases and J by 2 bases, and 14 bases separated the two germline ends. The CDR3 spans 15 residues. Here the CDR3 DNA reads TGTGCCAGCAGCCCTTTTTTTGGGGGCAACTATGGCTACACCTTC. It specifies CASSPFFGGNYGYTF.

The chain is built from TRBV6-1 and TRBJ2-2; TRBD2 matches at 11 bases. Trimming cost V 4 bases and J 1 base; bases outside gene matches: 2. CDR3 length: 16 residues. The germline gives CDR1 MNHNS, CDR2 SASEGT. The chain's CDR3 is CASSVGLAENTGELFF. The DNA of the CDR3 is TGTGCCAGCAGTGTGGGACTAGCGGAGAACACCGGGGAGCTGTTTTTT.

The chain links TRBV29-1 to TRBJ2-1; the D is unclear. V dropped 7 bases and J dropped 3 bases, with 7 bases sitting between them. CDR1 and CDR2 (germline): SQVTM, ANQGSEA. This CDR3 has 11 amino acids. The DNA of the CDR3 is TGCAGCGCCGGGTACTACAATGAGCAGTTCTTC. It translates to CSAGYYNEQFF.

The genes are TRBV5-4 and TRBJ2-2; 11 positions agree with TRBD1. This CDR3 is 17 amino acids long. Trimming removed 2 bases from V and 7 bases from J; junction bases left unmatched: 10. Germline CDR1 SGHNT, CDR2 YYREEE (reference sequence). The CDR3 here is CASSLLGTGGRVGELFF. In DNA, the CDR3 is TGTGCCAGCAGCTTATTAGGGACAGGGGGACGGGTCGGGGAGCTGTTTTTT.

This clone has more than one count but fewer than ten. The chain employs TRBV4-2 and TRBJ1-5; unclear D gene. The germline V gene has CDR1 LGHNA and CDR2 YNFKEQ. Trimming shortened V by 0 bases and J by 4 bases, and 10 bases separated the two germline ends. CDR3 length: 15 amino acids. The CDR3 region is CASSQDPGLNQPQHF. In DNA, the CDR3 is TGTGCCAGCAGCCAAGATCCGGGTTTGAATCAGCCCCAGCATTTT.

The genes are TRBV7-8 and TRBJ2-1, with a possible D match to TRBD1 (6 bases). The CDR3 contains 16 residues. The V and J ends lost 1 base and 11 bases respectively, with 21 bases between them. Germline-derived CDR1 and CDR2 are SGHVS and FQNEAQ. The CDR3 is CASSLVGTRVIEKQFF. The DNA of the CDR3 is TGTGCCAGCAGCTTAGTGGGGACACGGGTAATTGAGAAGCAGTTCTTC.

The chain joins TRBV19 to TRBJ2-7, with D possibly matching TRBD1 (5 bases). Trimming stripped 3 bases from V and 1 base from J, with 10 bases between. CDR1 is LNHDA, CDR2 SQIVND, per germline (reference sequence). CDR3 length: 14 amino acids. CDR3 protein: CASSIAGLSYEQYF. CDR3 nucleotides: TGTGCCAGTAGTATTGCAGGGCTGTCCTACGAGCAGTACTTC.

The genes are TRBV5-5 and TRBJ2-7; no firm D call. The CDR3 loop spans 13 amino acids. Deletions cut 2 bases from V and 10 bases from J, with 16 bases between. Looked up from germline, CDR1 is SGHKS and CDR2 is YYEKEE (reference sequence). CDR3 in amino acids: CASSFGRQPLQYF. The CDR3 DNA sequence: TGTGCCAGCAGCTTTGGTAGACAACCTCTACAGTACTTC.

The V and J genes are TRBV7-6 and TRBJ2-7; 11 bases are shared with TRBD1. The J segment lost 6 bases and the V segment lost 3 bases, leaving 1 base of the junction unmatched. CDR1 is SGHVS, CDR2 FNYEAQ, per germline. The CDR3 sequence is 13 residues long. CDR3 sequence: CASSLDRGPEQYF. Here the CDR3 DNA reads TGTGCCAGCAGCTTGGACAGGGGGCCCGAGCAGTACTTC.

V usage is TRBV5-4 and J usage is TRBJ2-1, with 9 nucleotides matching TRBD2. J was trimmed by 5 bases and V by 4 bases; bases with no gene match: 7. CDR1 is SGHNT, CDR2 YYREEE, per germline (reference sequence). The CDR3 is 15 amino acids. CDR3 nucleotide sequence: TGTGCCAGCAGCACTTTTGCGGGGGGGGACAATGAGCAGTTCTTC. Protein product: CASSTFAGGDNEQFF. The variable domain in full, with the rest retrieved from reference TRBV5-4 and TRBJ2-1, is ETGVTQSPTHLIKTRGQQVTLRCSSQSGHNTVSWYQQALGQGPQFIFQYYREEENGRGNFPPRFSGLQFPNYSSELNVNALELDDSALYLCASSTFAGGDNEQFFGPGTRLTVL.

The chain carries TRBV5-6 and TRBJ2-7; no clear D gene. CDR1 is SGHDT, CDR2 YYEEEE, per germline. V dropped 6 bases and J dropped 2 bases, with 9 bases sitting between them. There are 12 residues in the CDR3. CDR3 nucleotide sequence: TGTGCCAGCAACCGATACACCTACGAGCAGTACTTC. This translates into CASNRYTYEQYF.

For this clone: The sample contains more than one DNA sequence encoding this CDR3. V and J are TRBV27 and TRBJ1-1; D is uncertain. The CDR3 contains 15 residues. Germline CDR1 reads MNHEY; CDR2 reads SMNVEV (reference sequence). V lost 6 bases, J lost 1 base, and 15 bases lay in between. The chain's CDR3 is CASSYAGSQNTEAFF. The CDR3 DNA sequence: TGTGCCAGCAGCTACGCCGGGTCCCAGAACACTGAAGCTTTCTTT.

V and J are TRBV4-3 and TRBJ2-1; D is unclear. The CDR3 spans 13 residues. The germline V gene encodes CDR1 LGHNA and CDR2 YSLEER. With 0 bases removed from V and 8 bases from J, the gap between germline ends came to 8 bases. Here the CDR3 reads CASSQDFGYEQFF. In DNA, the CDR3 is TGCGCCAGCAGCCAAGATTTCGGGTATGAGCAGTTCTTC.

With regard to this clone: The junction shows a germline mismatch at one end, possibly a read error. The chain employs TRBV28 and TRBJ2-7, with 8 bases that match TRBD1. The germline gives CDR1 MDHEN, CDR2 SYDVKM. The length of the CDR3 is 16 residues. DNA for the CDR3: TGTGCCAGCAGTCAAGACTGGACAGGGAACTCCCACGAGCAGTACTTC. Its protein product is CASSQDWTGNSHEQYF.

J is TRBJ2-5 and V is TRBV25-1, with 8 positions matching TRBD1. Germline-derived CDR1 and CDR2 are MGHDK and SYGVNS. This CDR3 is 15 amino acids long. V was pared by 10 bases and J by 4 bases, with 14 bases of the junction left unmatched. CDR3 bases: TGTGCCACCTCCCACCCAGACAGGGGAGGAGAGACCCAGTACTTC. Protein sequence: CATSHPDRGGETQYF.

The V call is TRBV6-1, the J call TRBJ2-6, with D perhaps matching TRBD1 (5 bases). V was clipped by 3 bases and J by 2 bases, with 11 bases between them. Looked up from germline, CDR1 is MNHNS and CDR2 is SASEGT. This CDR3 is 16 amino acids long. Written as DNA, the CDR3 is TGTGCCAGCAGTGATCGGTCAGGGACTGGGGCCAACGTCCTGACTTTC. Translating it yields CASSDRSGTGANVLTF.